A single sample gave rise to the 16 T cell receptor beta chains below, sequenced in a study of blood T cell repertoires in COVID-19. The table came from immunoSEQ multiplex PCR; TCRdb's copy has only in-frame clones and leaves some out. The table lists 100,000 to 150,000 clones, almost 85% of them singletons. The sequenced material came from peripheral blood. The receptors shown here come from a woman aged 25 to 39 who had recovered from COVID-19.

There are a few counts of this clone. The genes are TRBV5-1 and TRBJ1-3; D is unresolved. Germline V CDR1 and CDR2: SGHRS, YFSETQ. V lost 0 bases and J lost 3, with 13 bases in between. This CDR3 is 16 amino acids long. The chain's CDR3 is CASSLEHGSGGNTIYF. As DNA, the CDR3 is TGCGCCAGCAGCTTGGAACACGGGTCGGGTGGAAACACCATATATTTT.

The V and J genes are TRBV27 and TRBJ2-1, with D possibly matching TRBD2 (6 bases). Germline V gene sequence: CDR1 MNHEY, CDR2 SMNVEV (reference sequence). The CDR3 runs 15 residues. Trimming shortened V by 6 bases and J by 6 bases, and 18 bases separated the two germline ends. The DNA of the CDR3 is TGTGCCAGCAGGAAAACGGGAGAGTGGCGCAATGAGCAGTTCTTC. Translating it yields CASRKTGEWRNEQFF.

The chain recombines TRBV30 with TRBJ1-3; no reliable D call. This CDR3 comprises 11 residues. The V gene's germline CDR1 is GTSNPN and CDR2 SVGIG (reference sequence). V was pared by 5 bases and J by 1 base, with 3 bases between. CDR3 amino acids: CAWQSGNTIYF. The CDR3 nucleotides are TGTGCCTGGCAGTCTGGAAACACCATATATTTT.

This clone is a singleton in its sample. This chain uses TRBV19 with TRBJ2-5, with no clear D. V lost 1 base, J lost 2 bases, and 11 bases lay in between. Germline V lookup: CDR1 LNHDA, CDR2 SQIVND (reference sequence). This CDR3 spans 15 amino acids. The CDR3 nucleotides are TGTGCCAGTAGTATAGGAGCGACGGATCAAGAGACCCAGTACTTC. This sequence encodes CASSIGATDQETQYF. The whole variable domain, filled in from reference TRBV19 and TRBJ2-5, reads DGGITQSPKYLFRKEGQNVTLSCEQNLNHDAMYWYRQDPGQGLRLIYYSQIVNDFQKGDIAEGYSVSREKKESFPLTVTSAQKNPTAFYLCASSIGATDQETQYFGPGTRLLVL.

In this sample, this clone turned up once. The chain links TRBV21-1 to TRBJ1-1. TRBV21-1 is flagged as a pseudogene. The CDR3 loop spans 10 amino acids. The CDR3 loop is CASLVVEAFF. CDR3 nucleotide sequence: TGTGCCAGCCTGGTAGTAGAAGCTTTCTTT.

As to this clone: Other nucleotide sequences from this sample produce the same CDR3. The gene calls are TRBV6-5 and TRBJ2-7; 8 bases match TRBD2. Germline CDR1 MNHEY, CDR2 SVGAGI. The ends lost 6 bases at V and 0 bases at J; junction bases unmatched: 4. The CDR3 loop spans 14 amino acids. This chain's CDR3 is CASSLAGSSYEQYF. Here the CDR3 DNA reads TGTGCCAGCAGCTTAGCGGGGAGCTCCTACGAGCAGTACTTC.

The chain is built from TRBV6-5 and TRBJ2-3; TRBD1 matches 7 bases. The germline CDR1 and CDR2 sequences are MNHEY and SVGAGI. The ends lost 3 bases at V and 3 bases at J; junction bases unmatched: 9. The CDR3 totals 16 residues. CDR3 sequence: CASSYAGGRGTDTQYF. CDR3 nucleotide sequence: TGTGCCAGCAGTTATGCAGGGGGAAGAGGGACAGATACGCAGTATTTT.

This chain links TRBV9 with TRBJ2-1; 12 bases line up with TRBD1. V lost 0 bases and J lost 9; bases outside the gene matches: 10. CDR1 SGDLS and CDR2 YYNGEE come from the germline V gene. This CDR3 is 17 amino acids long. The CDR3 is CASSVAGAGTGGFEQFF. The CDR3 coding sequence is TGTGCCAGCAGCGTAGCTGGAGCCGGGACAGGGGGCTTTGAGCAGTTCTTC.

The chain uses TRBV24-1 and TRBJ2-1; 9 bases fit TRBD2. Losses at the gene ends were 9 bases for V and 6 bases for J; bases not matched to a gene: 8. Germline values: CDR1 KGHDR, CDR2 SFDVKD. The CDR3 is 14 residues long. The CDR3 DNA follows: TGTGCCACCGGTGCGGGAGGGCCTCGCAATGAGCAGTTCTTC. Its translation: CATGAGGPRNEQFF.

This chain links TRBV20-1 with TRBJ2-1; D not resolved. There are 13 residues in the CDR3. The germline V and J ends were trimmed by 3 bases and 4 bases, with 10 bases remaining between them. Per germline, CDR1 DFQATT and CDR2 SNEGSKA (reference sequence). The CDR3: CSASSNLYNEQFF. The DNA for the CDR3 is TGCAGTGCTAGTTCAAACTTGTACAATGAGCAGTTCTTC.

The CDR3 reads CASSSQGATGAPEAFF. DNA for the CDR3: TGTGCCAGCAGTTCCCAGGGGGCGACCGGCGCCCCAGAAGCTTTCTTT. The chain links TRBV6-6 to TRBJ1-1, with 8 bases that match TRBD1. Trimming removed 4 bases from V and 8 bases from J; junction bases left unmatched: 15. This CDR3 has 16 amino acids. Germline CDR1 MNHNY, CDR2 SVGAGI (reference sequence).

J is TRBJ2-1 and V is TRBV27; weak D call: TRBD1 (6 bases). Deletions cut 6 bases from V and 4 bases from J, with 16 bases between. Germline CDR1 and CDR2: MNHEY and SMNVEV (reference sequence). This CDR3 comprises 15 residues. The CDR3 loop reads CASRQGQRAYNEQFF. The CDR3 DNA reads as TGTGCCAGCAGGCAAGGACAGAGAGCTTACAATGAGCAGTTCTTC.

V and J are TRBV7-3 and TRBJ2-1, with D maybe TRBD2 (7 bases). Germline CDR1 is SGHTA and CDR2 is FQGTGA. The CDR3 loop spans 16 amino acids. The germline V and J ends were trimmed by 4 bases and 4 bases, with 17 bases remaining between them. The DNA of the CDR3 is TGTGCCAGCAGCTCAAGACCAGCGGGACAATACAATGAGCAGTTCTTC. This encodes CASSSRPAGQYNEQFF. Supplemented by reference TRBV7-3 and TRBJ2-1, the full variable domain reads GAGVSQTPSNKVTEKGKYVELRCDPISGHTALYWYRQSLGQGPEFLIYFQGTGAADDSGLPNDRFFAVRPEGSVSTLKIQRTERGDSAVYLCASSSRPAGQYNEQFFGPGTRLTVL.

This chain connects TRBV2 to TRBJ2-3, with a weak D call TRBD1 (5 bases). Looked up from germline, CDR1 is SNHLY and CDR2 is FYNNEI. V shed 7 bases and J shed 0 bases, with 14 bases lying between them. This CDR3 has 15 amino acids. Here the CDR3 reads CASTRTTLSTDTQYF. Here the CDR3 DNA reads TGTGCCAGCACCAGGACAACCCTTAGCACAGATACGCAGTATTTT.

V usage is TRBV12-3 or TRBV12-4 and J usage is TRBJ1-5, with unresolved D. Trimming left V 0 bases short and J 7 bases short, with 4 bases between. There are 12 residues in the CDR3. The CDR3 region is CASSLAAQPQHF. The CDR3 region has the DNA TGTGCCAGCAGTTTAGCGGCCCAGCCCCAGCATTTT.

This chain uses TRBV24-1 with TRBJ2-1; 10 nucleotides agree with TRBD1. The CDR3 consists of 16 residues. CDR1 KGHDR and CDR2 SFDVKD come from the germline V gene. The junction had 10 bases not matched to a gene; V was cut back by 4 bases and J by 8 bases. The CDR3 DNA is TGTGCCACCAGTGACTCGAGACAGGGGGCCATGGATGAGCAGTTCTTC. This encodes CATSDSRQGAMDEQFF.